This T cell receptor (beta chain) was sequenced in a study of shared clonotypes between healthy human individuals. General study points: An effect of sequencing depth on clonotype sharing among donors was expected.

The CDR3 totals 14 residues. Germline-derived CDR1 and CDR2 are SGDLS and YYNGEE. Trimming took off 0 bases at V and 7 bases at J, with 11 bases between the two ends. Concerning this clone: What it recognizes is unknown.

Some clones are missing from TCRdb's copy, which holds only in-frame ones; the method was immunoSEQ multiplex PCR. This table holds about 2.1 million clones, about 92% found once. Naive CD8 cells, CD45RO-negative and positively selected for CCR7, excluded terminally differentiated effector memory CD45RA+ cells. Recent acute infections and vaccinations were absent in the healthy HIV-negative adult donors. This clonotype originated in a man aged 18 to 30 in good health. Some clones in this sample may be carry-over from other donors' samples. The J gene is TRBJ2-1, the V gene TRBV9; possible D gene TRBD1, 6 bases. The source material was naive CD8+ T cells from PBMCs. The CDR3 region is CASSVDTGYNEQFF. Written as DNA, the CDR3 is TGTGCCAGCAGCGTAGATACAGGGTATAATGAGCAGTTCTTC. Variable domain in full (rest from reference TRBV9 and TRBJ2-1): DSGVTQTPKHLITATGQRVTLRCSPRSGDLSVYWYQQSLDQGLQFLIQYYNGEERAKGNILERFSAQQFPDLHSELNLSSLELGDSALYFCASSVDTGYNEQFFGPGTRLTVL.